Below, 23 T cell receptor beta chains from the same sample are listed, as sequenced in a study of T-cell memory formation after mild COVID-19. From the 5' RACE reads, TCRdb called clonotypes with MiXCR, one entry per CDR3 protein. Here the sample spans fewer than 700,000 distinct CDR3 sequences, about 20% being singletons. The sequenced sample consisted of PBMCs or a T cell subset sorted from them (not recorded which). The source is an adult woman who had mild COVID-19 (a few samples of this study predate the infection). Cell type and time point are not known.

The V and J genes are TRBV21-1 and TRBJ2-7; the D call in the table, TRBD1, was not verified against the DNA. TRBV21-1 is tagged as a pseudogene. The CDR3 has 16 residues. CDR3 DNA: TGTGCCAGCAGCAAAGTAGTGGACAGGGCGGGCCACGAGCAGTACTTC. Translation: CASSKVVDRAGHEQYF.

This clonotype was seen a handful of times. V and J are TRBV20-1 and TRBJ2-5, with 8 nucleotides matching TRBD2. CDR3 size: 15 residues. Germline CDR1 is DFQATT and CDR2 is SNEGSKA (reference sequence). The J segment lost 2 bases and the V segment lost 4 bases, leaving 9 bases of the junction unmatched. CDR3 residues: CSAKEVSGDQETQYF. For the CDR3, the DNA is TGCAGTGCTAAGGAGGTTAGCGGGGATCAAGAGACCCAGTACTTC.

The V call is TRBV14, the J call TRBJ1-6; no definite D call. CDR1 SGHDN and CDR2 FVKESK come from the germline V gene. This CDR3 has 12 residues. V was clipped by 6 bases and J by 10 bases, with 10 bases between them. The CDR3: CASSEGKSPLHF. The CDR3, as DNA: TGTGCCAGCAGTGAGGGAAAATCACCCCTCCACTTT.

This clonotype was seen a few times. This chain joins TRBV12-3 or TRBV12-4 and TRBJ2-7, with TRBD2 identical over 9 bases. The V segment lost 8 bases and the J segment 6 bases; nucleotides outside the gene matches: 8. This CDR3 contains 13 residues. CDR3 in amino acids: CASGSGRLGEQYF. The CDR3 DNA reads TGTGCCAGCGGAAGCGGGAGGTTGGGCGAGCAGTACTTC.

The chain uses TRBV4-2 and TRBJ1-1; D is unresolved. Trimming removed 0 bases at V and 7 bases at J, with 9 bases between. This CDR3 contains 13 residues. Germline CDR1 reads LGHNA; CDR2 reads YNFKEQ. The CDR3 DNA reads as TGTGCCAGCAGCCAAGAAGGGCAAATTGAAGCTTTCTTT. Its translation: CASSQEGQIEAFF.

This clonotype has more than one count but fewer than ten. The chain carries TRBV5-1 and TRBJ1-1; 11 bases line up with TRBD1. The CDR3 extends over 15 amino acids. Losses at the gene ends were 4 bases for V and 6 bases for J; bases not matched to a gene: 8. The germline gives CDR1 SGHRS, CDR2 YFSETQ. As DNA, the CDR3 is TGCGCCAGCAGCCCCAGGACAGGGGGCGGACCTGAAGCTTTCTTT. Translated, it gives CASSPRTGGGPEAFF.

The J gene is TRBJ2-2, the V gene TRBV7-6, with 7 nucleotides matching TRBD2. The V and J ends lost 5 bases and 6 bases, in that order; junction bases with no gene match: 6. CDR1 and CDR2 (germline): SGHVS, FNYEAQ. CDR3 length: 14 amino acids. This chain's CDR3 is CASSAGTTSGELFF. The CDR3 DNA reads TGTGCCAGCAGCGCGGGGACTACGTCCGGGGAGCTGTTTTTT.

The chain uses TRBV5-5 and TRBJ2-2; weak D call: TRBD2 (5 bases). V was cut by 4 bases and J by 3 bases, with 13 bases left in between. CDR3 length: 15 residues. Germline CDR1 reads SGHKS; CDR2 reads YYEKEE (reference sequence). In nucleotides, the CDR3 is TGTGCCAGCAGCCCGACCGGGATGGACACCGGGGAGCTGTTTTTT. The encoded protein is CASSPTGMDTGELFF.

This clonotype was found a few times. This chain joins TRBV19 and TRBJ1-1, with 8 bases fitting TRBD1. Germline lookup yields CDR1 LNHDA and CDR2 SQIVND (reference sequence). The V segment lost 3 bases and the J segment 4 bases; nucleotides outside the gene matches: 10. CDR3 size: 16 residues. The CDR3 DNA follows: TGTGCCAGTAGTATGTCCGGACAGGGTGAGAGCACTGAAGCTTTCTTT. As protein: CASSMSGQGESTEAFF.

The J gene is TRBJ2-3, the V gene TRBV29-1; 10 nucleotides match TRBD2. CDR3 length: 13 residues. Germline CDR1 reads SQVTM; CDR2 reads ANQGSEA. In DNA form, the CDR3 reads TGCAACAAGCGGGAGGGCCAGTTAGATACGCAGTATTTT. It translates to CNKREGQLDTQYF.

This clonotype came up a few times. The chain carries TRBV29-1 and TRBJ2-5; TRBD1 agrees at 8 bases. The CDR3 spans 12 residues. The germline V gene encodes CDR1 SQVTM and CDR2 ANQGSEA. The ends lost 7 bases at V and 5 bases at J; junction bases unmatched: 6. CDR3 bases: TGCAGCGCCGGGACAGGCCGGGAGACCCAGTACTTC. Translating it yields CSAGTGRETQYF. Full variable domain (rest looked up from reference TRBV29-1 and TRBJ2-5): SAVISQKPSRDICQRGTSLTIQCQVDSQVTMMFWYRQQPGQSLTLIATANQGSEATYESGFVIDKFPISRPNLTFSTLTVSNMSPEDSSIYLCSAGTGRETQYFGPGTRLLVL.

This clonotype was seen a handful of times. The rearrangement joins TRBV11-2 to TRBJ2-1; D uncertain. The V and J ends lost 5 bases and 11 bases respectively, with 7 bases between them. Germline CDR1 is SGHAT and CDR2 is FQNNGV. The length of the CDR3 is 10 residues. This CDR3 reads CASSVNQQFF. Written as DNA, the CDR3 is TGTGCCAGCAGCGTAAACCAGCAGTTCTTC.

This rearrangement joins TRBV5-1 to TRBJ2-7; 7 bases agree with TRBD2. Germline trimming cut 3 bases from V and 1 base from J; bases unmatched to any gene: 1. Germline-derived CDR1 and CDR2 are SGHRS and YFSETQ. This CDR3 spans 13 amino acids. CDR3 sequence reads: CASSWEGSYEQYF. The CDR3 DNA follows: TGCGCCAGCAGCTGGGAGGGATCCTACGAGCAGTACTTC.

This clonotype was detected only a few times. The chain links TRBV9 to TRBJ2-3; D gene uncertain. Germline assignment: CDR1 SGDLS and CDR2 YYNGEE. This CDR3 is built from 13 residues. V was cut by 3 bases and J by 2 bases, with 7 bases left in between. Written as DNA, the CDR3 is TGTGCCAGCAGCGCCCCTCCCACAGATACGCAGTATTTT. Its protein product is CASSAPPTDTQYF.

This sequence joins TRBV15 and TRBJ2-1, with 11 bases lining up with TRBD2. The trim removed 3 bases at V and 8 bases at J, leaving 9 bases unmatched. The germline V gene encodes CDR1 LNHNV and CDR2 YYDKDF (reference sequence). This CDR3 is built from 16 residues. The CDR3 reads CATSSELAGEFYEQFF. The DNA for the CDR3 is TGTGCCACCAGCAGTGAACTAGCGGGGGAATTCTATGAGCAGTTCTTC.

Written as DNA, the CDR3 is TGTGCCACGGGACCACAGGGGCGAATCAATCAGCCCCAGCATTTT. It translates to CATGPQGRINQPQHF. V is TRBV6-1 and J is TRBJ1-5; 7 nucleotides match TRBD1. The length of the CDR3 is 15 residues. Unmatched junction bases numbered 12, after V lost 10 bases and J lost 3 bases. The germline CDR1 and CDR2 sequences are MNHNS and SASEGT.

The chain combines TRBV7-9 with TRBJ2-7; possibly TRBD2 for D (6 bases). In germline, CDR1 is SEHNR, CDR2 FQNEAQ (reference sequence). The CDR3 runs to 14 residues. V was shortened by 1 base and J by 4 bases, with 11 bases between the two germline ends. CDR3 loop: CASSLEGGLYEQYF. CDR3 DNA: TGTGCCAGCAGCTTAGAGGGAGGCCTGTACGAGCAGTACTTC.

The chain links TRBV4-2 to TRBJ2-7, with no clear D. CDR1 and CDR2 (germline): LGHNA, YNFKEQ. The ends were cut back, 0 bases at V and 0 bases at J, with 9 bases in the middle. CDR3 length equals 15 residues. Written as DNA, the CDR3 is TGTGCCAGCAGCCAAGAGGGGTCGAACTCCTACGAGCAGTACTTC. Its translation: CASSQEGSNSYEQYF.

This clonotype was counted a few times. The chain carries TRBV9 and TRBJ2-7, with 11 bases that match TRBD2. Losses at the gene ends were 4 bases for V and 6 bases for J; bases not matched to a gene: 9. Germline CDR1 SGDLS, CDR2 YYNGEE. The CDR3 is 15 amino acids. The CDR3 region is CASSPQIAGGPEQYF. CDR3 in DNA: TGTGCCAGCAGCCCCCAAATAGCGGGAGGGCCCGAGCAGTACTTC.

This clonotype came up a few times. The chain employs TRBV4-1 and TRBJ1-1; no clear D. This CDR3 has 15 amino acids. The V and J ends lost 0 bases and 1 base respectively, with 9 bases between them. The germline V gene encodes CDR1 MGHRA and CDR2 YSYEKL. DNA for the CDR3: TGCGCCAGCAGCCAAGATCGAGGCCGGAACACTGAAGCTTTCTTT. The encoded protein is CASSQDRGRNTEAFF.

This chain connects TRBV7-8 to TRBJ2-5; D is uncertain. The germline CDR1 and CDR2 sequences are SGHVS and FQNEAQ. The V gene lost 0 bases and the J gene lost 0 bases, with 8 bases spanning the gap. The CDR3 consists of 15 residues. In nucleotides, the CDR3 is TGTGCCAGCAGCTTAGCGCTGCCAAACCAAGAGACCCAGTACTTC. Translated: CASSLALPNQETQYF.

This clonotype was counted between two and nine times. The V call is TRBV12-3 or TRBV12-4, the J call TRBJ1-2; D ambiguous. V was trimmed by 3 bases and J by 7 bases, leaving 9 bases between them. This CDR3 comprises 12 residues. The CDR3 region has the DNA TGTGCCAGCAGTTTTAAGGGCGGTGGCTACACCTTC. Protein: CASSFKGGGYTF.

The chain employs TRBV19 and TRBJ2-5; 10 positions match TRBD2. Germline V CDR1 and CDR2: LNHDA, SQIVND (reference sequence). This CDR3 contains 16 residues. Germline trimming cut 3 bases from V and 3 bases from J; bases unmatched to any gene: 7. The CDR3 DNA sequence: TGTGCCAGTAGTATTTACAGCGGGGGGGAGGAAGAGACCCAGTACTTC. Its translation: CASSIYSGGEEETQYF.